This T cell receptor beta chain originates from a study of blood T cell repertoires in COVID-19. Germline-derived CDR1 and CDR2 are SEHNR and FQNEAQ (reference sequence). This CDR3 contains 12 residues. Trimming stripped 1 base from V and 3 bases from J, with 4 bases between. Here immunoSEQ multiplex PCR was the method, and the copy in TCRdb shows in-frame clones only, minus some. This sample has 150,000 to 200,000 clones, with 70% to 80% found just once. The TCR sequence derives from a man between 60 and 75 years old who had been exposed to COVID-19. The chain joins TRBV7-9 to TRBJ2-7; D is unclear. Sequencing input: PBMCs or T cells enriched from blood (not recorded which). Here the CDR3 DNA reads TGTGCCAGCAGCTTAGGAGTCTACGAGCAGTACTTC. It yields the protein CASSLGVYEQYF.